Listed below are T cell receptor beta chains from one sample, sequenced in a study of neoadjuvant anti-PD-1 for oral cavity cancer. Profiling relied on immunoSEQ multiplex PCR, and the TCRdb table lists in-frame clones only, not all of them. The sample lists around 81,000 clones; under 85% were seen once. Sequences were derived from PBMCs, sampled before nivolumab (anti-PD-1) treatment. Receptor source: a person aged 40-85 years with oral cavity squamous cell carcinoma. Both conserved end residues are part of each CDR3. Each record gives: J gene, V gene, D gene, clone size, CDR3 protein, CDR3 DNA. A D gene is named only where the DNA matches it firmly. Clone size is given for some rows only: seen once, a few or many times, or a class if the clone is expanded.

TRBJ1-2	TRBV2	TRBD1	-	CARKGQGEGGYTF	TGTGCCAGAAAAGGACAGGGGGAGGGAGGCTACACCTTC
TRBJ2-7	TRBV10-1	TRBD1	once	CASIGRRGITYEQYF	TGCGCCAGCATCGGGCGCAGGGGGATTACCTACGAGCAGTACTTC
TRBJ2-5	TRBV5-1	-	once	CASSYAQETQYF	TGCGCCAGCAGCTATGCGCAAGAGACCCAGTACTTC
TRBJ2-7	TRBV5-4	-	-	CASSSGGLTEQQYF	TGTGCCAGCAGCTCCGGAGGACTCACGGAACAGCAGTACTTC
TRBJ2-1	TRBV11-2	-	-	CASSPAYDEQFF	TGTGCCAGCAGCCCCGCTTATGATGAGCAGTTCTTC
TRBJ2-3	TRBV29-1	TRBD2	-	CSVGKAASGATDTQYF	TGCAGCGTTGGTAAAGCCGCTAGCGGGGCTACAGATACGCAGTATTTT
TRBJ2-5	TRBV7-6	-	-	CASSLAGRETQYF	TGTGCCAGCAGCTTAGCGGGTCGGGAGACCCAGTACTTC
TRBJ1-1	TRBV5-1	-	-	CASSLEGNTEAFF	TGCGCCAGCAGCTTGGAAGGGAACACTGAAGCTTTCTTT
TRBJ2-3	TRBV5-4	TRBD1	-	CASSFPGGSTDTQYF	TGTGCCAGCAGCTTCCCAGGGGGCAGCACAGATACGCAGTATTTT
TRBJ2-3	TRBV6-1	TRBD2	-	CASSDWGAGGLSDTQYF	TGTGCCAGCAGTGATTGGGGAGCGGGAGGACTGTCAGATACGCAGTATTTT
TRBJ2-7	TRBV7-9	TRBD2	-	CASSDRDYSYEQYF	TGTGCCAGCAGCGACCGGGACTATTCCTACGAGCAGTACTTC
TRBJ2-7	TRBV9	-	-	CASSVEGHEQYF	TGTGCCAGCAGCGTAGAGGGACACGAGCAGTACTTC
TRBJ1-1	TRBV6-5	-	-	CASSRTVSRAEAFF	TGTGCCAGCAGCCGGACCGTTTCAAGGGCTGAAGCTTTCTTT
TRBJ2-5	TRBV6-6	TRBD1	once	CASSSWTGLQETQYF	TGTGCCAGCAGTTCCTGGACAGGGCTCCAAGAGACCCAGTACTTC
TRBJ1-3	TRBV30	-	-	CAWSGGSGNTIYF	TGTGCCTGGAGCGGAGGCTCTGGAAACACCATATATTTT
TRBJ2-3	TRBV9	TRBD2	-	CASSATGTNTDTQYF	TGTGCCAGCAGCGCGACCGGGACTAACACAGATACGCAGTATTTT
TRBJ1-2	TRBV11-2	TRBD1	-	CASSLTPGQADYGYTF	TGTGCCAGCAGCTTGACGCCGGGACAGGCGGACTATGGCTACACCTTC
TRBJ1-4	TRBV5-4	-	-	CASSSLGVGTTNEKLFF	TGTGCCAGCAGCTCCCTAGGTGTAGGGACAACTAATGAAAAACTGTTTTTT
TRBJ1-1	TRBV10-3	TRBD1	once	CAIGQGVTEAFF	TGTGCCATCGGGCAGGGGGTGACTGAAGCTTTCTTT
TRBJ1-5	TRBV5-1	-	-	CASSLEGRGDQPQHF	TGCGCCAGCAGCTTGGAGGGCAGGGGCGATCAGCCCCAGCATTTT
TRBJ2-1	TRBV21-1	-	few	CASSKDGIHNEQFF	TGTGCCAGCAGCAAAGACGGAATCCACAATGAGCAGTTCTTC
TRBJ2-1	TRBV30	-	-	CAWRPQRKYNEQFF	TGTGCCTGGAGGCCCCAGCGGAAGTACAATGAGCAGTTCTTC
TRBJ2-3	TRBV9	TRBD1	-	CASSDGGTGTDTQYF	TGTGCCAGCAGCGATGGGGGGACAGGGACAGATACGCAGTATTTT
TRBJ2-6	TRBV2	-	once	CASREAGHSGANVLTF	TGTGCCAGCAGAGAGGCGGGTCACTCTGGGGCCAACGTCCTGACTTTC
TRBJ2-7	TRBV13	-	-	CASSLGGQRSEQYF	TGTGCCAGCAGCTTAGGCGGACAGCGCTCGGAGCAGTACTTC